This T cell receptor beta chain comes out of a study of shared clonotypes between healthy human individuals. CD8 cells classed as naive were CD45RO-negative and positively selected for CCR7, excluding terminally differentiated effector memory CD45RA+ cells. There were no recent acute infections or vaccinations among the donors, who were healthy HIV-negative adults. Only Caucasian adults living in Nashville, Tennessee made up the donor group. As handled by the study authors: ImmunoSEQ only sent back junction sequences with no quality scores, so filtering was done differently. Only in-frame clones appear in the TCRdb table, and some are missing; sequencing was by immunoSEQ multiplex PCR. From that table come the V and J calls and clone size; the DNA was used to work out D and trimming. The table records approximately 600,000 clones, approximately 95% of them present only once. Germline V gene lookup returns CDR1 SGHAT and CDR2 FQDESV (reference sequence). The CDR3 has 14 amino acids. Trimming pared 7 bases from V and 1 base from J, leaving 14 bases between.

Study results and caveats: Apart from blood, nothing was sampled; tissue repertoires likely differ.

In the case of this clone: The antigen is undetermined.

The sequenced material came from naive CD8+ T cells sorted from blood. This sequence was found in a woman in her thirties in good health. V and J are TRBV11-1 and TRBJ2-7; no firm D call. CDR3 region: CASMHTGRSYEQYF. The CDR3 region has the DNA TGTGCCAGCATGCATACCGGACGGTCCTACGAGCAGTACTTC.